This T cell receptor beta chain appears in the sequencing data of a study of blood T cells in healthy people across ages. It was with a sample-barcoded 5' primer and a J-beta primer mix that a second PCR of about 7 to 12 cycles was run. TCRdb re-called the 5' RACE reads with MiXCR, one entry per CDR3 protein. This sample has hundreds of thousands of distinct CDR3 sequences, with around 49% found just once. This clonotype was observed a handful of times. There are 13 residues in the CDR3. Germline V gene data show CDR1 as MNHEY and CDR2 as SMNVEV (reference sequence). The V and J ends lost 5 bases and 3 bases respectively, with 11 bases between them.

Sequenced material: blood. This chain uses TRBV27 with TRBJ2-7; D is unresolved. The sequence derives from a man aged 25 to 40 in good health. The CDR3, as DNA: TGTGCCAGCAGTCCCCGGGTATTCTACGAGCAGTACTTC. As protein: CASSPRVFYEQYF.